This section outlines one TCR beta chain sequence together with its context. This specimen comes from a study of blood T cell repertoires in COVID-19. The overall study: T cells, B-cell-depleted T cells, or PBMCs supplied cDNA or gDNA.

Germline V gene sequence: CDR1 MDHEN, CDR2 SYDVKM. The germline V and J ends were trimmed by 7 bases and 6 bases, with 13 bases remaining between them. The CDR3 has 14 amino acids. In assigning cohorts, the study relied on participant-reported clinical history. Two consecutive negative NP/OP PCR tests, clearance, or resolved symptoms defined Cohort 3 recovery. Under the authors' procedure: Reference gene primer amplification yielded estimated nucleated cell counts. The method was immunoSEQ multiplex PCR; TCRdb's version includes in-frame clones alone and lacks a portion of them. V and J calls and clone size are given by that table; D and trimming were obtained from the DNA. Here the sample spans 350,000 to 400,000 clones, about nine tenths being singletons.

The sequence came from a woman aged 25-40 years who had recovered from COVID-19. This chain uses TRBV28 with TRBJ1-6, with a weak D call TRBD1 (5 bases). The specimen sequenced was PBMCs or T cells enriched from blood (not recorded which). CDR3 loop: CASILQGGNSPLHF. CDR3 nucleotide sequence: TGTGCCAGCATCCTCCAGGGTGGTAATTCACCCCTCCACTTT.